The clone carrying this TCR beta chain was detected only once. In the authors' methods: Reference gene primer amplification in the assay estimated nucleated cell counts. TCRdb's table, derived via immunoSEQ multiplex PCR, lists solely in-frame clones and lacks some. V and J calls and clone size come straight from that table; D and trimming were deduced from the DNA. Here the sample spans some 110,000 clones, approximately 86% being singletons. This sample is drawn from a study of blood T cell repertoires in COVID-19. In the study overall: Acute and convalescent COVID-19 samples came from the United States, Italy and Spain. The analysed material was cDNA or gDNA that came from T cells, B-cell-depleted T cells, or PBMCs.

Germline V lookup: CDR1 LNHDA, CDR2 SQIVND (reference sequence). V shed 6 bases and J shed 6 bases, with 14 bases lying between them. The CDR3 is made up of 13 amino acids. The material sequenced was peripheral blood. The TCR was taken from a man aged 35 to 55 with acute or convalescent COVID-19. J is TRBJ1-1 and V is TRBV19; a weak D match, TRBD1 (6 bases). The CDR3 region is CASRREGVPEAFF. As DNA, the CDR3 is TGTGCCAGTAGGAGAGAGGGGGTACCTGAAGCTTTCTTT.